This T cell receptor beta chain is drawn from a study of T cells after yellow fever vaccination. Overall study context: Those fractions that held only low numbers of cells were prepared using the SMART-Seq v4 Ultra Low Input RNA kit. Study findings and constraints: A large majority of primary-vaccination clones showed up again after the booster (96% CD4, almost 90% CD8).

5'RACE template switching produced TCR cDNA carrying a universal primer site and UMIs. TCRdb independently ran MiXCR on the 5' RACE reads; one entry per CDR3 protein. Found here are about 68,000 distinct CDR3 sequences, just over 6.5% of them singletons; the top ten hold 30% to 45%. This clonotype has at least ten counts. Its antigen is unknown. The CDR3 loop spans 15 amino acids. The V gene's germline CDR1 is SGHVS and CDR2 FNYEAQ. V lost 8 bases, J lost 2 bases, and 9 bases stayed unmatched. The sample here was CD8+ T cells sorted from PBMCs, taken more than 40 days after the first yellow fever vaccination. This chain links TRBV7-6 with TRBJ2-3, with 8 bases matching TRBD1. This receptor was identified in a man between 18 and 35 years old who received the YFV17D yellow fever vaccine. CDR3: CASALAGGDTDTQYF. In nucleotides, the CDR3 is TGTGCCAGCGCCCTCGCAGGGGGCGACACAGATACGCAGTATTTT.